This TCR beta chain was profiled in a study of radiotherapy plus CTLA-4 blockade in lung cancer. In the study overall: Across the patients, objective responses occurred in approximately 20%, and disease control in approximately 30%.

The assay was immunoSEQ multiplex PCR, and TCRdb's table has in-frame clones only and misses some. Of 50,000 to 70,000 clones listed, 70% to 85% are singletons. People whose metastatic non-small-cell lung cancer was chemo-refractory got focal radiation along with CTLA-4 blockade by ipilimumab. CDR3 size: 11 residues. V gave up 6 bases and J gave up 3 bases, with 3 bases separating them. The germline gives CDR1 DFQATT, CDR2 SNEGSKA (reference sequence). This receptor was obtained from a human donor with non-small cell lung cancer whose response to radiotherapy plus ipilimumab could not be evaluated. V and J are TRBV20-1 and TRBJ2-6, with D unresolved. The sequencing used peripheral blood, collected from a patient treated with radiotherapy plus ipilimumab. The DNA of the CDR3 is TGCAGTGCGCGTGGGGCCAACGTCCTGACTTTC. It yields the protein CSARGANVLTF.